This T cell receptor (beta chain) appears in the sequencing data of a study of blood T cells in healthy people across ages. Sample-barcoded 5' priming and a J-beta primer mix drove a second PCR of about 6 to 12 cycles. TCRdb reprocessed the 5' RACE reads via MiXCR and lists one record per CDR3 protein. The table shows 700,000 to 900,000 distinct CDR3 sequences, with 25% to 30% occurring only once. In terms of origin and age, donors were healthy Caucasian individuals from Russia aged 6 to 90. Study-level results: Naive CD4+ cells and diversity were both higher in long-lived donors than in aged donors. While age rose, TCR beta diversity per million T cells dropped in a roughly linear way.

With 3 bases removed from V and 0 bases from J, the gap between germline ends came to 14 bases. The CDR3 is made up of 16 amino acids. The germline gives CDR1 MNHNS, CDR2 SASEGT. Notes on this clonotype: The antigen remains unidentified.

These same data were also listed under a study on T cells of mothers and their children. As that report states: Using the M1S primer, the second PCR added sample barcodes along with 2-4 random nucleotides.

Sequenced input: blood. The sequence was obtained from a boy younger than 18 in good health. The chain joins TRBV6-1 to TRBJ2-5; possible D gene TRBD2, 5 bases. The CDR3 spells CASSERAVNNQETQYF. Here the CDR3 DNA reads TGTGCCAGCAGTGAGAGAGCGGTTAACAACCAAGAGACCCAGTACTTC.